The 4 T cell receptor beta chains below come from one sample, sequenced in a study of beta chain features in type 1 diabetes. Expressed TCRB transcripts were sequenced because the isolated RNA had all been reverse transcribed beforehand. Method: immunoSEQ multiplex PCR; TCRdb's copy keeps in-frame clones and lacks some. The sample lists 120,000 to 150,000 clones, 40% to 55% seen once, with approximately 0.4% in the top ten. The specimen sequenced was Tregs from blood. All receptors derive from a man between 18 and 29 years old in good health.

This clone was seen a few times. The chain recombines TRBV5-1 with TRBJ2-1, with 8 nucleotides matching TRBD2. The CDR3 sequence is 14 residues long. The germline V gene encodes CDR1 SGHRS and CDR2 YFSETQ. The trim removed 7 bases at V and 2 bases at J, leaving 5 bases unmatched. The CDR3 nucleotides read TGCGCCAGCGGAGCGGGAGTGGCCTACAATGAGCAGTTCTTC. Protein product: CASGAGVAYNEQFF.

The chain has TRBV7-3 and TRBJ1-1, with a weak D call TRBD1 (5 bases). The CDR3 loop spans 16 amino acids. From germline, CDR1 is SGHTA and CDR2 FQGTGA. V gave up 2 bases and J gave up 5 bases, with 18 bases separating them. In DNA form, the CDR3 reads TGTGCCAGCAGCTTATCACGCGGGCCGGGGGAGACTGAAGCTTTCTTT. As protein: CASSLSRGPGETEAFF.

The chain is built from TRBV5-1 and TRBJ2-7, with TRBD2 as a possible D gene (5 bases). The germline V gene encodes CDR1 SGHRS and CDR2 YFSETQ. V dropped 4 bases and J dropped 2 bases, with 13 bases sitting between them. CDR3 length: 14 residues. CDR3 loop: CASSVAGSAYEQYF. CDR3 sequence (DNA): TGCGCCAGCAGCGTGGCTGGTAGCGCCTACGAGCAGTACTTC.

V and J are TRBV7-2 and TRBJ1-2; 7 bases match TRBD1. Germline CDR1 reads SGHTA; CDR2 reads FQGNSA. Germline trimming cut 5 bases from V and 4 bases from J; bases unmatched to any gene: 4. The CDR3 has 13 residues. CDR3 DNA sequence: TGTGCCAGCAGCCCCCAGGGGGGCTATGGCTACACCTTC. The encoded protein is CASSPQGGYGYTF.